The 13 T cell receptor beta chains below come from one sample, sequenced in a study of response to subunit inactivated influenza vaccine. Using its own MiXCR run on the RT-PCR reads, TCRdb lists one record per CDR3 protein. The sample includes approximately 500,000 distinct CDR3 sequences, less than 15% seen only once; the top ten take around 10%. The sequencing here drew on PBMCs from blood, taken 11 to 12 days after vaccination. Receptors were obtained from a man in his forties or fifties who received an inactivated influenza vaccine.

The V gene is TRBV9, the J gene TRBJ2-1; 8 bases line up with TRBD2. The CDR3 is 15 residues long. CDR1 is SGDLS and CDR2 is YYNGEE in the germline V gene. The trim removed 0 bases at V and 7 bases at J, leaving 6 bases unmatched. CDR3 in DNA: TGTGCCAGCAGCGTAGTTGGACTAGCTGGAAATGAGCAGTTCTTC. Its protein is CASSVVGLAGNEQFF.

The table lists this clonotype with a few counts. The chain links TRBV4-3 to TRBJ2-7; TRBD2 aligns across 10 bases. This CDR3 has 18 residues. CDR1 is LGHNA, CDR2 YSLEER, per germline. V shed 0 bases, J shed 4 bases, and the junction held 12 bases outside the gene matches. CDR3 amino acids: CASSQEGAGTSEPYEQYF. CDR3 nucleotides: TGCGCCAGCAGCCAAGAGGGCGCCGGGACTAGCGAGCCATACGAGCAGTACTTC.

The V and J genes are TRBV2 and TRBJ2-6; possibly TRBD2 for D (5 bases). CDR3 size: 15 residues. Germline assignment: CDR1 SNHLY and CDR2 FYNNEI. Trimming left V 6 bases short and J 3 bases short, with 12 bases between. CDR3 amino acids: CASRRFGDGANVLTF. For the CDR3, the DNA is TGTGCCAGCAGAAGATTCGGGGATGGGGCCAACGTCCTGACTTTC.

This clonotype was detected only a few times. J is TRBJ2-2 and V is TRBV7-2; D not certain. The CDR3 is 15 amino acids. Trimming pared 5 bases from V and 2 bases from J, leaving 12 bases between. Germline CDR1 and CDR2: SGHTA and FQGNSA. DNA for the CDR3: TGTGCCAGCAGCCCCCGGGCCGTAAACACCGGGGAGCTGTTTTTT. Protein sequence: CASSPRAVNTGELFF.

The chain uses TRBV9 and TRBJ2-3; D is perhaps TRBD2 (6 bases). CDR1 is SGDLS, CDR2 YYNGEE, per germline. Trimming shortened V by 1 base and J by 6 bases, and 9 bases separated the two germline ends. This CDR3 has 13 residues. The CDR3 region has the DNA TGTGCCAGCAGCGTAAGACTAGTGGATACGCAGTATTTT. Translating it yields CASSVRLVDTQYF.

The chain employs TRBV27 and TRBJ2-1, with D perhaps TRBD1 (5 bases). Germline loops: CDR1 MNHEY, CDR2 SMNVEV (reference sequence). V was shortened by 2 bases and J by 2 bases, with 10 bases between the two germline ends. CDR3 length: 15 amino acids. The CDR3 loop reads CASSLIARAYNEQFF. CDR3 nucleotides: TGTGCCAGCAGTTTAATCGCCAGGGCCTACAATGAGCAGTTCTTC.

This clonotype was seen at least ten times. The V and J genes are TRBV15 and TRBJ1-3; TRBD1 matches at 7 bases. CDR1 is LNHNV, CDR2 YYDKDF, per germline (reference sequence). CDR3 length: 15 amino acids. J gave up 4 bases and V 4 bases, and 7 bases lay outside the gene matches. Written as DNA, the CDR3 is TGTGCCACCAGCAAATACAGGGGAGAAGGAAACACCATATATTTT. This translates into CATSKYRGEGNTIYF. Based on the CDR3 plus reference TRBV15 and TRBJ1-3, the full variable domain is DAMVIQNPRYQVTQFGKPVTLSCSQTLNHNVMYWYQQKSSQAPKLLFHYYDKDFNNEADTPDNFQSRRPNTSFCFLDIRSPGLGDTAMYLCATSKYRGEGNTIYFGEGSWLTVV.

This chain uses TRBV20-1 with TRBJ2-3, with D perhaps TRBD1 (6 bases). With 1 base removed from V and 5 bases from J, the gap between germline ends came to 16 bases. Germline V gene data show CDR1 as DFQATT and CDR2 as SNEGSKA (reference sequence). The CDR3 loop spans 15 amino acids. CDR3 nucleotide sequence: TGCAGTGCTAGAGGGGGGTTAGGGGGTGGAGATACGCAGTATTTT. Its protein is CSARGGLGGGDTQYF.

This clonotype was recorded many times. V usage is TRBV12-3 or TRBV12-4 and J usage is TRBJ2-7, with a weak D call TRBD2 (6 bases). The CDR3 totals 13 residues. V was shortened by 3 bases and J by 2 bases, with 8 bases between the two germline ends. CDR3 in amino acids: CASSLTGAYEQYF. The CDR3 nucleotides read TGTGCCAGCAGTTTGACGGGAGCCTACGAGCAGTACTTC.

The V gene is TRBV7-9, the J gene TRBJ2-1; the match to TRBD2 covers 16 bases. Germline V gene sequence: CDR1 SEHNR, CDR2 FQNEAQ (reference sequence). V was pared by 4 bases and J by 5 bases, with 5 bases of the junction left unmatched. There are 17 residues in the CDR3. The CDR3 protein is CASSWGLAGGPNNEQFF. DNA for the CDR3: TGTGCCAGCAGCTGGGGACTAGCGGGAGGGCCCAACAATGAGCAGTTCTTC.

This chain uses TRBV2 with TRBJ2-5; 7 nucleotides line up with TRBD2. Germline-derived CDR1 and CDR2 are SNHLY and FYNNEI. The CDR3 runs to 16 residues. Germline trimming cut 7 bases from V and 2 bases from J; bases unmatched to any gene: 13. The chain's CDR3 is CASNQPSGGGQETQYF. CDR3 nucleotide sequence: TGTGCCAGCAACCAACCGAGTGGGGGGGGGCAAGAGACCCAGTACTTC.

About this clonotype itself: This may stem from a read error, because a much larger clone lies one nucleotide away. V usage is TRBV6-1 and J usage is TRBJ2-1; 12 bases align to TRBD2. Germline CDR1 and CDR2: MNHNS and SASEGT. The trim removed 9 bases at V and 5 bases at J, leaving 14 bases unmatched. The CDR3 spans 17 residues. This CDR3 reads CARSTGPSGRGHNEQFF. The CDR3 DNA reads TGTGCCAGAAGCACGGGTCCTAGCGGGAGGGGCCACAATGAGCAGTTCTTC.

J is TRBJ1-5 and V is TRBV2; D remains unclear. V lost 4 bases and J lost 4, with 8 bases in between. Germline V gene sequence: CDR1 SNHLY, CDR2 FYNNEI. The CDR3 is made up of 13 amino acids. CDR3 DNA: TGTGCCAGCAGTGTCCCGGAGAATCAGCCCCAGCATTTT. Protein sequence: CASSVPENQPQHF.